A single sample is the source of the 7 T cell receptor beta chains below, sequenced in a study of blood T cell repertoires in COVID-19. The protocol was immunoSEQ multiplex PCR, while the TCRdb copy is restricted to in-frame clones and leaves out a portion. Of 140,000 or so clones in the sample, 87% were seen once. The specimen sequenced was peripheral blood. Every receptor here comes from a woman between 50 and 59 years old with active or convalescent COVID-19.

The rearrangement joins TRBV4-2 to TRBJ2-7; a possible D gene is TRBD2 (5 bases). V was cut by 0 bases and J by 3 bases, with 12 bases left in between. Germline values: CDR1 LGHNA, CDR2 YNFKEQ. The CDR3 is 15 residues long. The CDR3: CASSQDGGVNYEQYF. The CDR3 bases are TGTGCCAGCAGCCAAGATGGAGGAGTCAACTACGAGCAGTACTTC.

This clone was observed a few times. The rearrangement joins TRBV30 to TRBJ2-3; 9 bases agree with TRBD1. V dropped 0 bases and J dropped 6; count of bases not matched to a gene: 16. CDR3 length: 18 residues. Germline V lookup: CDR1 GTSNPN, CDR2 SVGIG (reference sequence). The CDR3 DNA is TGTGCCTGGAGTGTGTGGGCATTGGGACAGGGAGGTATGGATACGCAGTATTTT. This codes for CAWSVWALGQGGMDTQYF.

This chain links TRBV7-9 with TRBJ1-3; 10 bases match TRBD1. There are 15 residues in the CDR3. Germline values: CDR1 SEHNR, CDR2 FQNEAQ (reference sequence). The trim removed 2 bases at V and 7 bases at J, leaving 5 bases unmatched. For the CDR3, the DNA is TGTGCCAGCAGCTTATTTCAGGACAGGGGGAACACCATATATTTT. Amino acid sequence: CASSLFQDRGNTIYF.

The chain links TRBV7-3 to TRBJ2-2; 7 bases agree with TRBD2. The germline CDR1 and CDR2 sequences are SGHTA and FQGTGA. The V segment lost 5 bases and the J segment 6 bases; nucleotides outside the gene matches: 9. The CDR3 runs 15 residues. CDR3 DNA: TGTGCCAGCAGCCTCCGCGGGGGTTACGCCGGGGAGCTGTTTTTT. Translated, it gives CASSLRGGYAGELFF.

The rearrangement links TRBV30 to TRBJ2-7; 11 bases are a match to TRBD1. CDR3 length: 15 amino acids. CDR1 and CDR2 from the germline V gene are GTSNPN and SVGIG (reference sequence). This CDR3 reads CPPPPPGQGDYEQYF. Written as DNA, the CDR3 is TGTCCTCCCCCTCCTCCGGGACAGGGGGACTACGAGCAGTACTTC.

This chain uses TRBV20-1 with TRBJ1-5; 7 bases agree with TRBD1. CDR3 length equals 14 residues. After removal of 3 bases from V and 3 bases from J, the junction contained 5 bases not matched to a gene. Germline V CDR1 and CDR2: DFQATT, SNEGSKA (reference sequence). The CDR3 DNA follows: TGCAGTGCTAGTCTAACAGGGGTCAATCAGCCCCAGCATTTT. Protein product: CSASLTGVNQPQHF.

The rearrangement uses TRBV4-2 and TRBJ1-1, with D tentatively TRBD1 (5 bases). This CDR3 contains 19 residues. CDR1 and CDR2 (germline): LGHNA, YNFKEQ. V gave up 3 bases and J gave up 0 bases, with 23 bases separating them. DNA for the CDR3: TGTGCCAGCAGCCACCCCCCGGGGACTGGGAAAACCTTGAACACTGAAGCTTTCTTT. This encodes CASSHPPGTGKTLNTEAFF.